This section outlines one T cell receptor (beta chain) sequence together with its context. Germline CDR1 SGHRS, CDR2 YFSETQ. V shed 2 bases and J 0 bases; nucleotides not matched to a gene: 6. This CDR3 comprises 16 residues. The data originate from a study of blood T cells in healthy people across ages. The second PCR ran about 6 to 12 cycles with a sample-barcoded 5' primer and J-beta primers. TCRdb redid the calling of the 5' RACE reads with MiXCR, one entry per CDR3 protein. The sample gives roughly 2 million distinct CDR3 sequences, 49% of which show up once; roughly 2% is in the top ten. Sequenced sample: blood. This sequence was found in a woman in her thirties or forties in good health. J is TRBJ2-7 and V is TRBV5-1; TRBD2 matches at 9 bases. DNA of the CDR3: TGCGCCAGCAGCTTTATGCTAGCGGGGAACTCCTACGAGCAGTACTTC. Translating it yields CASSFMLAGNSYEQYF.